This is a list of T cell receptor beta chains from one sample in a study of cytomegalovirus exposure and HLA in healthy donors. The protocol was immunoSEQ multiplex PCR, while the TCRdb copy is restricted to in-frame clones and leaves out a portion. The data show more than 65,000 clones, and the top ten clones hold 2.5% to 3%. The material sequenced was PBMCs. These receptors were taken from a man aged 35 to 55 in good health and CMV-seronegative. The CDR3 runs from the conserved cysteine through the conserved F or W. Each record gives: CDR3 DNA, CDR3 protein, D gene, J gene, V gene. The D gene is left open where the match is weak.

DNA: TGTGCCTGGAGTGTTCAGGGGGCGAGAAGACACTCAGCTTTCTTT
CDR3: CAWSVQGARRHSAFF
D: TRBD1
J: TRBJ1-1
V: TRBV30

DNA: TGCAGCGTCCGACAGGGGGCTAGTTCACCCCTCCACTTT
CDR3: CSVRQGASSPLHF
D: TRBD1
J: TRBJ1-6
V: TRBV29-1

DNA: TGCAGCGTTGTGTCCTCGACTAGCCGGAGCATTCAGTACTTC
CDR3: CSVVSSTSRSIQYF
D: TRBD2
J: TRBJ2-4
V: TRBV29-1

DNA: TGTGCCAGCAGGCGGACTGCCTCGGAGACCCAGTACTTC
CDR3: CASRRTASETQYF
D: -
J: TRBJ2-5
V: TRBV6-5

DNA: TGTGCCAGCAGCTTGGATATGGGGGGCGAGCAGTACTTC
CDR3: CASSLDMGGEQYF
D: -
J: TRBJ2-7
V: TRBV7-9

DNA: TGTGCCAGCAGCTTAGGACAGGGAAACTATGGCTACACCTTC
CDR3: CASSLGQGNYGYTF
D: TRBD1
J: TRBJ1-2
V: TRBV7-3

DNA: TGTGCCAGCACCGAGGACAGGGGAGGGTCAGATACGCAGTATTTT
CDR3: CASTEDRGGSDTQYF
D: TRBD1
J: TRBJ2-3
V: TRBV11-2

DNA: TGTGCCAGCAGCTTGTTAGGACAGGGTTCAGATACGCAGTATTTT
CDR3: CASSLLGQGSDTQYF
D: TRBD1
J: TRBJ2-3
V: TRBV5-6

DNA: TGTGCCAGTAGCGACGTCGGACTAGCCGGTGAGCAGTTCTTC
CDR3: CASSDVGLAGEQFF
D: TRBD2
J: TRBJ2-1
V: TRBV19

DNA: TGTGCCAGCAGCACCGTACTAGCGGGTCAAACCGGGGAGCTGTTTTTT
CDR3: CASSTVLAGQTGELFF
D: TRBD2
J: TRBJ2-2
V: TRBV7-3

DNA: TGCAGCGTTTTAGGGCCAGGGCGTTTGGACACTGAAGCTTTCTTT
CDR3: CSVLGPGRLDTEAFF
D: -
J: TRBJ1-1
V: TRBV29-1

DNA: TGCGCCAGCAGCTTTCGGGGGGCCGGGGAGACCCAGTACTTC
CDR3: CASSFRGAGETQYF
D: -
J: TRBJ2-5
V: TRBV5-1